This TCR beta chain was obtained from a study of T cell changes during pregnancy in multiple sclerosis. V was pared by 4 bases and J by 4 bases, with 5 bases of the junction left unmatched. The CDR3 is 14 amino acids. Germline values: CDR1 SGHNT, CDR2 YYREEE (reference sequence). This table comes from immunoSEQ multiplex PCR, and its TCRdb copy is limited to in-frame clones, with some not included. There are 45,000 to 70,000 clones in the sample; 90% to 95% occur only once, and 0.15% to 0.2% lies in the top ten. The clonotype comes from a female donor with multiple sclerosis, enrolled in a pregnancy study. Source: CD4+ T cells from peripheral blood mononuclear cells, taken in the second trimester of pregnancy. This sequence joins TRBV5-4 and TRBJ2-1; 7 nucleotides match TRBD2. CDR3 sequence (DNA): TGTGCCAGCAGCGCAGCGGGACCGTACAATGAGCAGTTCTTC. Amino acid sequence: CASSAAGPYNEQFF.